This T cell receptor (beta chain) was captured by sequencing in a study of blood T cell repertoires in COVID-19. At the level of the study: There were acute and convalescent COVID-19 samples, and they came from the United States, Italy and Spain. PBMCs, B-cell-depleted T cells, or T cells provided the cDNA or gDNA that made up the material.

The CDR3 is made up of 14 amino acids. The V gene lost 1 base and the J gene lost 8 bases, with 14 bases spanning the gap. Germline CDR1 is LGHNA and CDR2 is YNFKEQ. Authors' methods: Reference gene primer amplification gave nucleated cell count estimates. TCRdb's table, derived via immunoSEQ multiplex PCR, lists solely in-frame clones and lacks some. V, J and clone size are taken as reported in that table, and D and trimming were inferred from the DNA itself. The data hold about 71,000 clones, with about 82% observed a single time. The source material was peripheral blood. The V and J genes are TRBV4-2 and TRBJ1-2; D is unresolved. The sequence was obtained from a man between 50 and 59 years old with active COVID-19. CDR3 residues: CASSQVRGLEGYTF. The CDR3 DNA sequence: TGTGCCAGCAGCCAAGTTCGAGGGTTGGAGGGCTACACCTTC.